The clone carrying this T cell receptor beta chain occurred many times. The antigen is undetermined. The data stem from a study of CD8 T cells in ankylosing spondylitis. Findings and limits, study-wide: Researchers report that disease-linked clones proved CD8+ and relatively rare in peripheral blood.

In germline, CDR1 is SGHRS, CDR2 YFSETQ. V gave up 0 bases and J gave up 0 bases, with 13 bases separating them. The CDR3 length is 16 residues. Researchers built TCR beta libraries using quantitative 5'-RACE with molecular barcodes. TCRdb independently ran MiXCR on the 5' RACE reads; one entry per CDR3 protein. The repertoire holds around 250,000 distinct CDR3 sequences, with roughly 10% as singletons. The chain joins TRBV5-1 to TRBJ2-7; tentative D call: TRBD1 (5 bases). This clonotype originated in a male donor with ankylosing spondylitis or in good health (not recorded which). The sequenced sample consisted of blood, either unsorted or a sorted T cell fraction (not recorded which). CDR3 sequence reads: CASSLGVGAASYEQYF. For the CDR3, the DNA is TGCGCCAGCAGCTTGGGAGTAGGGGCGGCCTCCTACGAGCAGTACTTC.